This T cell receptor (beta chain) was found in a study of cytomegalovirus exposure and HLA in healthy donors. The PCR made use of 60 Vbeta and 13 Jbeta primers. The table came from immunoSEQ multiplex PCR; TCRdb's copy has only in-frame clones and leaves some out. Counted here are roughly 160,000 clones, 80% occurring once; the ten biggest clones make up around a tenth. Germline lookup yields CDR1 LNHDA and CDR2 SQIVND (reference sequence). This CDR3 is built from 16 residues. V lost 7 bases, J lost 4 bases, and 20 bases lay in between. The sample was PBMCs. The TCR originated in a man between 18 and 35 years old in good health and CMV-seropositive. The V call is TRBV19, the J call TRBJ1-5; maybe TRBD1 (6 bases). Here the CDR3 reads CASTALGGRSNQPQHF. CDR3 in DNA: TGTGCCAGTACCGCCTTAGGGGGACGGAGTAATCAGCCCCAGCATTTT.